The 28 T cell receptor beta chains below all came from one sample that was sequenced in a study of CD8 T cells in Susac syndrome. RNA, at roughly 0.45 to 1 ug, was reverse transcribed with random hexamers. One entry per CDR3 protein results from TCRdb running MiXCR on the immunoSEQ multiplex PCR reads. The top ten clones hold over 0.065% of a sample with about 300,000 distinct CDR3 sequences, 92% of them seen once. The sequenced sample consisted of CD4+ T cells from PBMCs. These receptors originate from a human donor with multiple sclerosis.

The chain employs TRBV2 and TRBJ1-5, with 7 positions matching TRBD1. This CDR3 has 15 residues. Germline assignment: CDR1 SNHLY and CDR2 FYNNEI. V gave up 6 bases and J gave up 3 bases; unmatched junction bases: 8. CDR3 region: CASRNRGLNNQPQHF. CDR3 nucleotide sequence: TGTGCCAGCAGGAACAGGGGACTCAACAATCAGCCCCAGCATTTT.

The chain joins TRBV27 to TRBJ2-3; TRBD2 might be the D (6 bases). CDR3 length: 16 amino acids. V was pared by 5 bases and J by 1 base, with 16 bases between. CDR1 and CDR2 (germline): MNHEY, SMNVEV (reference sequence). CDR3 in amino acids: CASSPRSASGTDTQYF. As DNA, the CDR3 is TGTGCCAGCAGTCCCCGAAGTGCTAGCGGCACAGATACGCAGTATTTT.

The chain joins TRBV4-1 to TRBJ2-5; D unresolved. This CDR3 is 13 amino acids long. The ends were cut back, 3 bases at V and 7 bases at J, with 12 bases in the middle. From germline, CDR1 is MGHRA and CDR2 YSYEKL. CDR3 sequence: CASSQGVVGTQYF. In DNA, the CDR3 is TGCGCCAGCAGCCAGGGTGTCGTGGGGACCCAGTACTTC.

The count of this clonotype is one. V and J are TRBV30 and TRBJ1-6, with no clear D. CDR3 size: 13 residues. Germline values: CDR1 GTSNPN, CDR2 SVGIG (reference sequence). V dropped 3 bases and J dropped 8 bases, with 11 bases sitting between them. The CDR3 sequence is CAWRSRGDSPLHF. In DNA form, the CDR3 reads TGTGCCTGGAGGTCCCGCGGGGATTCACCCCTCCACTTT.

The chain joins TRBV6-6 to TRBJ2-3; 8 bases match TRBD2. CDR1 and CDR2 (germline): MNHNY, SVGAGI (reference sequence). CDR3 length equals 14 residues. V was clipped by 11 bases and J by 0 bases; unmatched bases: 7. This CDR3 reads CAGSSGASTDTQYF. The CDR3 DNA is TGTGCCGGTAGTAGCGGGGCTAGCACAGATACGCAGTATTTT.

V and J are TRBV20-1 and TRBJ2-7, with 10 bases aligning to TRBD1. V was pared by 5 bases and J by 7 bases, with 11 bases of the junction left unmatched. This CDR3 is built from 14 residues. Germline CDR1 DFQATT, CDR2 SNEGSKA (reference sequence). The CDR3 region is CSAQAGTGEREQYF. The CDR3 DNA reads TGCAGTGCTCAAGCCGGGACAGGGGAGCGGGAGCAGTACTTC.

The rearrangement joins TRBV4-1 to TRBJ1-1, with a weak D call TRBD1 (5 bases). CDR1 and CDR2 (germline): MGHRA, YSYEKL. V lost 2 bases, J lost 0 bases, and 19 bases lay in between. The CDR3 has 18 amino acids. Here the CDR3 DNA reads TGCGCCAGCAGCCAACCGAAAGGACGGGACCCAATGAACACTGAAGCTTTCTTT. It is translated as CASSQPKGRDPMNTEAFF.

CDR3 residues: CASSRQLAGANEQFF. In DNA, the CDR3 is TGCGCCAGCAGCCGCCAACTAGCGGGCGCTAATGAGCAGTTCTTC. This sequence joins TRBV4-3 and TRBJ2-1; TRBD2 matches at 9 bases. This CDR3 is built from 15 residues. In germline, CDR1 is LGHNA, CDR2 YSLEER. Losses at the gene ends were 4 bases for V and 7 bases for J; bases not matched to a gene: 8.

The V gene is TRBV19, the J gene TRBJ2-2; TRBD1 matches 10 bases. The CDR3 totals 18 residues. Germline loops: CDR1 LNHDA, CDR2 SQIVND (reference sequence). The ends lost 4 bases at V and 0 bases at J; junction bases unmatched: 8. The chain's CDR3 is CASSTGTGEPTNTGELFF. The DNA of the CDR3 is TGTGCCAGTAGTACCGGGACAGGGGAGCCCACGAACACCGGGGAGCTGTTTTTT.

This clonotype was seen only once. The chain uses TRBV6-9 and TRBJ2-7, with 8 bases lining up with TRBD2. Germline CDR1 MNHGY, CDR2 SVAAGI. CDR3 size: 16 residues. The J segment lost 7 bases and the V segment lost 0 bases, leaving 11 bases of the junction unmatched. The CDR3 reads CASSYSSGALLREQYF. In DNA, the CDR3 is TGTGCCAGCAGTTATTCTAGCGGGGCTCTTTTACGAGAGCAGTACTTC.

The rearrangement uses TRBV19 and TRBJ2-6, with a tentative D call TRBD1 (5 bases). Germline V gene data show CDR1 as LNHDA and CDR2 as SQIVND (reference sequence). This CDR3 is built from 17 residues. The V end was cut by 4 bases, the J end by 0 bases, with 13 bases between. Here the CDR3 reads CASSKSIGVSGANVLTF. The DNA of the CDR3 is TGTGCCAGTAGTAAGTCGATAGGGGTCTCTGGGGCCAACGTCCTGACTTTC.

The genes are TRBV7-2 and TRBJ2-7; tentative D call: TRBD2 (6 bases). Germline V CDR1 and CDR2: SGHTA, FQGNSA. The V end was cut by 4 bases, the J end by 1 base, with 11 bases between. CDR3 length: 14 residues. CDR3 nucleotides: TGTGCCAGCAGCTGGAGGGACGGGTCCTACGAGCAGTACTTC. Translation gives CASSWRDGSYEQYF.

V gene TRBV12-3 or TRBV12-4 combines with J gene TRBJ1-1; D gene unclear. The CDR3 length is 10 residues. Between the trimmed V and J ends, which lost 3 bases and 10 bases, there was a span of 6 bases. The CDR3 here is CASSFFPAFF. CDR3 nucleotide sequence: TGTGCCAGCAGTTTTTTCCCAGCTTTCTTT.

The chain employs TRBV6-5 and TRBJ2-3, with a weak D call TRBD2 (6 bases). CDR1 MNHEY and CDR2 SVGAGI come from the germline V gene. The CDR3 length is 14 residues. The V gene lost 2 bases and the J gene lost 9 bases, with 15 bases spanning the gap. The CDR3 loop reads CASSYTPGEPTQYF. The CDR3 DNA is TGTGCCAGCAGTTACACCCCGGGGGAGCCCACGCAGTATTTT.

This clonotype was seen just once. The J gene is TRBJ1-6, the V gene TRBV30, with 8 bases aligning to TRBD1. CDR3 size: 14 residues. V trimming: 2 bases; J trimming: 7 bases; junction bases outside the gene matches: 4. Germline CDR1 and CDR2: GTSNPN and SVGIG (reference sequence). CDR3: CAWSRDRQNSPLHF. The CDR3 DNA is TGTGCCTGGAGTAGGGACAGGCAAAATTCACCCCTCCACTTT.

The CDR3 sequence: CATRPEGVDTEAFF. The CDR3 DNA sequence: TGTGCCACCAGACCAGAAGGTGTGGACACTGAAGCTTTCTTT. The chain employs TRBV24-1 and TRBJ1-1; no definite D call. V was trimmed by 7 bases and J by 3 bases, leaving 14 bases between them. Germline V gene sequence: CDR1 KGHDR, CDR2 SFDVKD. This CDR3 spans 14 amino acids.

The rearrangement links TRBV19 to TRBJ1-2; D not certain. Looked up from germline, CDR1 is LNHDA and CDR2 is SQIVND (reference sequence). Between the trimmed V and J ends, which lost 7 bases and 6 bases, there was a span of 21 bases. The CDR3 is 15 amino acids. CDR3 protein: CASKIGQNAIDGYTF. CDR3 nucleotides: TGTGCCAGTAAAATTGGGCAGAATGCCATCGATGGCTACACCTTC.

A few counts support this clonotype. The genes are TRBV30 and TRBJ1-1; D might be TRBD1 (5 bases). V lost 0 bases, J lost 4 bases, and 12 bases lay in between. Germline V gene sequence: CDR1 GTSNPN, CDR2 SVGIG (reference sequence). CDR3 length: 14 amino acids. As DNA, the CDR3 is TGTGCCTGGAGTGTTGGGACCCGGGGCACTGAAGCTTTCTTT. This gives the protein CAWSVGTRGTEAFF. Drawing the rest from reference TRBV30 and TRBJ1-1, the complete variable domain is SQTIHQWPATLVQPVGSPLSLECTVEGTSNPNLYWYRQAAGRGLQLLFYSVGIGQISSEVPQNLSASRPQDRQFILSSKKLLLSDSGFYLCAWSVGTRGTEAFFGQGTRLTVV.

The chain uses TRBV4-3 and TRBJ2-3; D is undetermined. The V end was cut by 0 bases, the J end by 2 bases, with 6 bases between. The CDR3 length is 14 residues. Germline CDR1 reads LGHNA; CDR2 reads YSLEER. The CDR3 sequence: CASSQDRNTDTQYF. The CDR3 region has the DNA TGCGCCAGCAGCCAAGATCGCAACACAGATACGCAGTATTTT.

CDR3 nucleotides: TGCGCCAGCAGGGGGACAACAAGCACAGATACGCAGTATTTT. This translates into CASRGTTSTDTQYF. This chain uses TRBV5-1 with TRBJ2-3; TRBD1 is a possible D gene (6 bases). The CDR3 runs to 14 residues. Trimming stripped 5 bases from V and 0 bases from J, with 10 bases between. In germline, CDR1 is SGHRS, CDR2 YFSETQ.

The chain links TRBV12-3 or TRBV12-4 to TRBJ1-6, with TRBD1 matching over 7 bases. The CDR3 extends over 13 amino acids. Trimming removed 6 bases from V and 10 bases from J; junction bases left unmatched: 6. The CDR3 here is CASRWTGQSPLHF. CDR3 nucleotides: TGTGCCAGCAGGTGGACAGGCCAATCACCCCTCCACTTT.

V is TRBV7-9 and J is TRBJ2-1; 7 positions match TRBD2. The CDR3 totals 13 residues. Per the germline V gene, CDR1 is SEHNR and CDR2 is FQNEAQ (reference sequence). Unmatched junction bases numbered 6, after V lost 5 bases and J lost 8 bases. The CDR3 region is CASSIPSGDEQFF. The CDR3 region has the DNA TGTGCCAGCAGCATACCTAGCGGTGATGAGCAGTTCTTC.

J is TRBJ2-7 and V is TRBV7-2; D not resolved. Trimming removed 1 base from V and 4 bases from J, with 14 bases in between. The CDR3 contains 15 residues. Germline V gene data show CDR1 as SGHTA and CDR2 as FQGNSA. CDR3 sequence reads: CASSLVAVIDYEQYF. The CDR3 DNA reads as TGTGCCAGCAGCTTAGTGGCCGTGATCGATTACGAGCAGTACTTC.

This chain connects TRBV5-1 to TRBJ2-7; TRBD1 aligns across 7 bases. Unmatched junction bases numbered 11, after V lost 4 bases and J lost 1 base. CDR1 and CDR2 from the germline V gene are SGHRS and YFSETQ. The CDR3 contains 16 residues. CDR3 loop: CASSEGERTGSYEQYF. The CDR3 DNA reads TGCGCCAGCAGCGAAGGAGAAAGGACAGGTTCCTACGAGCAGTACTTC.

The V gene is TRBV3-1, the J gene TRBJ2-6; 8 bases line up with TRBD1. Trimming took 5 bases from V and 3 from J; bases not matched to a gene: 3. The germline CDR1 and CDR2 sequences are LGHDT and YNNKEL (reference sequence). This CDR3 region has 15 residues. The CDR3 loop is CASSIRGHGANVLTF. CDR3 sequence (DNA): TGTGCCAGCAGCATCAGGGGGCATGGGGCCAACGTCCTGACTTTC.

This clonotype was observed once. V is TRBV6-4 and J is TRBJ1-1, with TRBD1 as a possible D gene (5 bases). V gave up 6 bases and J gave up 11 bases, with 16 bases separating them. The V gene's germline CDR1 is MRHNA and CDR2 SNTAGT. The CDR3 length is 12 residues. As DNA, the CDR3 is TGTGCCAGCAGGGGGGACCACCTCAGCGCTTTCTTT. This translates into CASRGDHLSAFF.

The CDR3 region has the DNA TGTGCCAGCAGCGCGCTAGCGGGAGGGCCGAAGTACTTC. This translates into CASSALAGGPKYF. This chain connects TRBV7-9 to TRBJ2-5; 12 bases are a match to TRBD2. CDR3 length equals 13 residues. V was pared by 5 bases and J by 12 bases, with 7 bases of the junction left unmatched. From germline, CDR1 is SEHNR and CDR2 FQNEAQ (reference sequence).

This clonotype is a singleton in its sample. This rearrangement joins TRBV19 to TRBJ1-1; 9 positions agree with TRBD1. Looked up from germline, CDR1 is LNHDA and CDR2 is SQIVND (reference sequence). There are 15 residues in the CDR3. The V gene end was trimmed by 6 bases and the J gene end by 1 base; junction bases not matched to a gene: 6. The CDR3 region has the DNA TGTGCCAGTAGCATGACAGGGGGGTCGAACACTGAAGCTTTCTTT. It codes for CASSMTGGSNTEAFF.